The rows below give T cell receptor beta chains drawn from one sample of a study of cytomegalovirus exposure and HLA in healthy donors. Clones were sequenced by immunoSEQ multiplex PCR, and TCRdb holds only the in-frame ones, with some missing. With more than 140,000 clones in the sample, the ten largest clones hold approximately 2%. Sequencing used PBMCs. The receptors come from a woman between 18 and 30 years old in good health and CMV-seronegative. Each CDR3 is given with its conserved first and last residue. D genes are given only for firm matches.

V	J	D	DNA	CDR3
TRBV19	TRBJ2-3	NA	TGTGCCAGTAGTATATACGGACTAAGGGCAGATACGCAGTATTTT	CASSIYGLRADTQYF
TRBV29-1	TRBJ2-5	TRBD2	TGCAGCGTTGCGGAGACTAGCGGGAGCCTAAGGGAGACCCAGTACTTC	CSVAETSGSLRETQYF
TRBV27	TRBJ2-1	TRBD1	TGTGCCAGCAGTCCGGGACAGGGGAGAGATGAGCAGTTCTTC	CASSPGQGRDEQFF
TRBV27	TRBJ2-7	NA	TGTGCCAGCAGTTTTCCAGGATCCTACGAGCAGTACTTC	CASSFPGSYEQYF
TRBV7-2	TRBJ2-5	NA	TGTGCCAGCAGCCCCAGGGCTAGCGCCCAAGAGACCCAGTACTTC	CASSPRASAQETQYF
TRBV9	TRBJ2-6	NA	TGTGCCAGCAGCCTACTGAGCTCTGGGGCCAACGTCCTGACTTTC	CASSLLSSGANVLTF
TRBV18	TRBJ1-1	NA	TGTGCCAGCTCACCAAAGATACAGGAGATTGAAGCTTTCTTT	CASSPKIQEIEAFF
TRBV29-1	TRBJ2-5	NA	TGCAGCGTGGACAAGGGTAACCAAGAGACCCAGTACTTC	CSVDKGNQETQYF
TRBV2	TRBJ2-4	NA	TGTGCCAGCAGGGAGGGGGCAAACATTCAGTACTTC	CASREGANIQYF
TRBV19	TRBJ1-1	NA	TGTGCCAGCCAGACGATAGACAGGTTGAACACTGAAGCTTTCTTT	CASQTIDRLNTEAFF
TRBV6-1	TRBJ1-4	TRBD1	TGTGCCAGCAGTGCACGGGACAGGGGGCGTGAAAAACTGTTTTTT	CASSARDRGREKLFF